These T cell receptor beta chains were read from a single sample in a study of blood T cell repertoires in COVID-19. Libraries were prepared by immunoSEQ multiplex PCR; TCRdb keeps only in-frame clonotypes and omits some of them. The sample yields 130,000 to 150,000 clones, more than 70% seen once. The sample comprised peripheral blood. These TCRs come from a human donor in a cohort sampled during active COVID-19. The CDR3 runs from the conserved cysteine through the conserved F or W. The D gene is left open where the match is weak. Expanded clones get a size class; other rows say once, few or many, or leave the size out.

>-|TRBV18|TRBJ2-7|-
TGTGCCAGCTCACCAGGGAGCTCCTACGAGCAGTACTTC
CASSPGSSYEQYF
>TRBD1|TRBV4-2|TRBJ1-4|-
TGTGCCAGCAGCCAAGATGAGGGCAGGGGGAGAGAAAAACTGTTTTTT
CASSQDEGRGREKLFF
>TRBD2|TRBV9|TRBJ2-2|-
TGTGCCAGCAGCGTACAGGGCGGCGGGAGCACCGGGGAGCTGTTTTTT
CASSVQGGGSTGELFF
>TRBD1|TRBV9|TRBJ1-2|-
TGTGCCAGCAGCGTAACCGTGACAGGGGGCGATGGCTACACCTTC
CASSVTVTGGDGYTF
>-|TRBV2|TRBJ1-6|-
TGTGCCAGCAGTGTATACGTTGCGGTCTCCTATAATTCACCCCTCCACTTT
CASSVYVAVSYNSPLHF
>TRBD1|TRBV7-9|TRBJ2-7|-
TGTGCCATCACCCCCCGACAGGGCCCTTCCTACGAGCAGTACTTC
CAITPRQGPSYEQYF
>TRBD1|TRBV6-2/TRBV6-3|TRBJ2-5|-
TGTGCCAGCAGTTACTGGGGGCGCGGGACAGGGGGCTTAGAGACCCAGTACTTC
CASSYWGRGTGGLETQYF
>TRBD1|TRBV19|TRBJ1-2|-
TGTGCCAGTAGTGCCAGACAGGGCGGGGGCTACACCTTC
CASSARQGGGYTF
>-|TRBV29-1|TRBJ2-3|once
TGCAGCGTTGAAGATCTAGCAACGCAGTATTTT
CSVEDLATQYF
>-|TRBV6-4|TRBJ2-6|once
TGTGCCAGCAGCTTAATCCGGGGGATCAGGCCCAACGTCCTGACTTTC
CASSLIRGIRPNVLTF
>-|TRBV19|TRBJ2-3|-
TGTGCCAGTAGTATAACTAGTCCCCCAGATACGCAGTATTTT
CASSITSPPDTQYF
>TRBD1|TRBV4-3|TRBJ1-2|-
TGCGCCAGCAGCCAAGTTAGGGGGCCCTATGGCTACACCTTC
CASSQVRGPYGYTF
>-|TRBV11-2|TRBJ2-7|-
TGTGCCAGCCCAAAAGGAAGCGTCCCCGAGCAGTACTTC
CASPKGSVPEQYF
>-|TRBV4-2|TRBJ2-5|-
TGTGCCAGCAGCCAAGATGTTTTTCAGTACCAAGAGACCCAGTACTTC
CASSQDVFQYQETQYF
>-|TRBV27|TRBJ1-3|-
TGTGCCAGCAGTCCAACCGGGGGAAGCTCTGGAAACACCATATATTTT
CASSPTGGSSGNTIYF
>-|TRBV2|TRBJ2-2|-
TGTGCCAGCCCGGGGGAGCCTAACGGGGAGCTGTTTTTT
CASPGEPNGELFF
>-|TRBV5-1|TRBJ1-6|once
TGCGCCAGCAGCCCCGAGGGGGTCTATAATTCACCCCTCCACTTT
CASSPEGVYNSPLHF
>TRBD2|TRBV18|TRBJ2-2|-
TGTGCCAGCTCACCAAGTTATACTAGCGGGAACACCGGGGAGCTGTTTTTT
CASSPSYTSGNTGELFF
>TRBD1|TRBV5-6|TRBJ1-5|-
TGTGCCAGCAGCATGTGGACAGGCCGTCAGCCCCAGCATTTT
CASSMWTGRQPQHF
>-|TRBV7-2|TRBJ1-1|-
TGTGCCAGCAGCGAAGGGGCGAACACTGAAGCTTTCTTT
CASSEGANTEAFF
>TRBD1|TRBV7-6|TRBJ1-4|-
TGTGCCAGCAGCTTGGACAGGGCGCAGCCCTGGGCCCTTGCAACTAATGAAAAACTGTTTTTT
CASSLDRAQPWALATNEKLFF
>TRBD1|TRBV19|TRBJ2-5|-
TGTGCCAGTAGTACCGGACAGGGCCAGACCCAGTACTTC
CASSTGQGQTQYF
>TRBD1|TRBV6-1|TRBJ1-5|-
TGTGCCAGCAGTGGCCCTTCGACAGGGGGTGCGAGGCCCCAGCATTTT
CASSGPSTGGARPQHF
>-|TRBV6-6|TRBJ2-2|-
TGTGCCAGCAGCCCCCGACTAGCCGGGGAGCTGTTTTTT
CASSPRLAGELFF
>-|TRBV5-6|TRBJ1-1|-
TGTGCCAGCAGCGCGAGGAGGACAGCTGAAGCTTTCTTT
CASSARRTAEAFF
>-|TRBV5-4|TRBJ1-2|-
TGTGCCAGCAGCTTGGTTAGGGCAGGGGAAGGCAGCTACACCTTC
CASSLVRAGEGSYTF
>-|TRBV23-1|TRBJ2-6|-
TGCGCCAGCAGCCAAAGCGTATTTGGACACTCTGGGGCCAACGTCCTGACTTTC
CASSQSVFGHSGANVLTF
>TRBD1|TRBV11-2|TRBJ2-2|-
TGTGCCAGCAGCCCGACAGGGTGGTACTCGAACACCGGGGAGCTGTTTTTT
CASSPTGWYSNTGELFF
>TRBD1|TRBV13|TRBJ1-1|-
TGTGCCAGCAGCCCCTCTTGGACAGGGAAAGTAATAGAGAGCACTGAAGCTTTCTTT
CASSPSWTGKVIESTEAFF